The 12 T cell receptor beta chains below were found in one sample sequenced in a study of shared clonotypes between healthy human individuals. TCRdb's table, derived via immunoSEQ multiplex PCR, lists solely in-frame clones and lacks some. The data show approximately 88,000 clones, 60% to 70% seen once. Sequencing input: memory CD8+ T cells sorted from blood. As for subset: CD45RO+ cells pooled with CCR7-negative TemRA cells. The receptors stem from a man aged 30 to 45 in good health.

The J gene is TRBJ2-7, the V gene TRBV7-9; no clear D gene. V lost 6 bases and J lost 5, with 8 bases in between. CDR1 is SEHNR, CDR2 FQNEAQ, per germline (reference sequence). The CDR3 runs to 11 residues. The CDR3 spells CASRRDDEQYF. The CDR3 DNA follows: TGTGCCAGCAGAAGGGATGACGAGCAGTACTTC.

This chain connects TRBV19 to TRBJ1-5; a possible D gene is TRBD1 (6 bases). The CDR3 spans 14 residues. Trimming pared 5 bases from V and 0 bases from J, leaving 8 bases between. Germline V gene data show CDR1 as LNHDA and CDR2 as SQIVND (reference sequence). CDR3: CASSWGHSNQPQHF. The CDR3 DNA reads as TGTGCCAGTAGTTGGGGACATAGCAATCAGCCCCAGCATTTT.

The rearrangement links TRBV25-1 to TRBJ2-1; TRBD2 is a possible D gene (6 bases). The CDR3 length is 14 residues. Between the trimmed V and J ends, which lost 5 bases and 2 bases, there was a span of 10 bases. Germline-derived CDR1 and CDR2 are MGHDK and SYGVNS. The CDR3 protein is CASSPAGPYNEQFF. CDR3 in DNA: TGTGCCAGCAGTCCCGCGGGGCCCTACAATGAGCAGTTCTTC.

The chain employs TRBV4-2 and TRBJ2-3, with 9 bases matching TRBD2. The CDR3 contains 16 residues. The V gene end was trimmed by 4 bases and the J gene end by 6 bases; junction bases not matched to a gene: 11. Germline V lookup: CDR1 LGHNA, CDR2 YNFKEQ. CDR3 sequence reads: CASSPALAGGPDTQYF. CDR3 nucleotide sequence: TGTGCCAGCAGCCCCGCCCTTGCGGGAGGGCCGGATACGCAGTATTTT.

This clone has only a few counts. The rearrangement uses TRBV7-2 and TRBJ2-1, with 8 bases fitting TRBD2. Germline trimming cut 2 bases from V and 10 bases from J; bases unmatched to any gene: 13. CDR3 length: 16 amino acids. Germline V lookup: CDR1 SGHTA, CDR2 FQGNSA. The CDR3 nucleotides are TGTGCCAGCAGCTTACGTTCGGGACTAGGGGTCAGGGAGCAGTTCTTC. Translating it yields CASSLRSGLGVREQFF.

The chain links TRBV12-5 to TRBJ2-4, with 7 bases identical to TRBD1. This CDR3 contains 20 residues. The J segment lost 0 bases and the V segment lost 0 bases, leaving 14 bases of the junction unmatched. The germline CDR1 and CDR2 sequences are LGHNT and FRNRAP. The CDR3 region has the DNA TGTGCTAGTGGTTTGGTTCCATGGGGACAGCCAAATCGAGCCAAAAACATTCAGTACTTC. Its protein is CASGLVPWGQPNRAKNIQYF.

The chain employs TRBV11-2 and TRBJ2-7; D is uncertain. From germline, CDR1 is SGHAT and CDR2 FQNNGV. The CDR3 has 12 residues. V gave up 4 bases and J gave up 2 bases, with 6 bases separating them. CDR3 in amino acids: CASSYAAYEQYF. The CDR3 nucleotides read TGTGCCAGCAGCTATGCGGCCTACGAGCAGTACTTC.

The V and J genes are TRBV7-8 and TRBJ2-7, with 13 bases identical to TRBD2. The CDR3 runs 16 residues. Germline V gene lookup returns CDR1 SGHVS and CDR2 FQNEAQ. The V gene end was trimmed by 5 bases and the J gene end by 4 bases; junction bases not matched to a gene: 8. The CDR3 here is CASSQSTSGRSYEQYF. The CDR3, as DNA: TGTGCCAGCAGCCAATCGACTAGCGGGAGGAGTTACGAGCAGTACTTC.

This clone appeared a few times. The chain couples TRBV18 to TRBJ1-5; TRBD1 matches at 8 bases. The ends lost 6 bases at V and 5 bases at J; junction bases unmatched: 3. The CDR3 runs to 13 residues. Germline CDR1 is KGHSH and CDR2 is LQKENI. CDR3 in amino acids: CASSGQGHQPQHF. The CDR3 bases are TGTGCCAGCTCCGGACAGGGCCATCAGCCCCAGCATTTT.

The rearrangement uses TRBV28 and TRBJ1-4; unclear D gene. Germline V gene data show CDR1 as MDHEN and CDR2 as SYDVKM. V lost 5 bases, J lost 8 bases, and 15 bases lay in between. The CDR3 covers 14 residues. The DNA for the CDR3 is TGTGCCAGCAGTCCCCAAGCCCAAGCAGAAAAACTGTTTTTT. This gives the protein CASSPQAQAEKLFF. The whole variable domain, remainder taken from reference TRBV28 and TRBJ1-4, is DVKVTQSSRYLVKRTGEKVFLECVQDMDHENMFWYRQDPGLGLRLIYFSYDVKMKEKGDIPEGYSVSREKKERFSLILESASTNQTSMYLCASSPQAQAEKLFFGSGTQLSVL.

The count of this clone is one. The V gene is TRBV27, the J gene TRBJ1-5; D is uncertain. Between the trimmed V and J ends, which lost 8 bases and 4 bases, there was a span of 9 bases. CDR3 length: 12 residues. Germline V gene data show CDR1 as MNHEY and CDR2 as SMNVEV (reference sequence). The CDR3 is CASGRGNQPQHF. DNA of the CDR3: TGTGCCAGCGGGCGAGGAAATCAGCCCCAGCATTTT.

This clone was seen once. V and J are TRBV13 and TRBJ2-7; D is undetermined. The CDR3 loop spans 10 amino acids. V dropped 7 bases and J dropped 6 bases, with 7 bases sitting between them. In germline, CDR1 is PRHDT, CDR2 FYEKMQ (reference sequence). This CDR3 reads CASTALEQYF. The CDR3, as DNA: TGTGCCAGCACCGCCCTCGAGCAGTACTTC.